The 26 T cell receptor beta chains given below trace back to one sample, sequenced in a study of CD8+ T cells in alopecia areata. TCR sequencing used cDNA made by reverse transcription of extracted RNA. Assay: immunoSEQ multiplex PCR; the TCRdb copy retains only in-frame clones and omits some. The sample holds approximately 34,000 clones, roughly 50% seen once. The material sequenced was NKG2D-high CD8+ T cells sorted from blood. Source of these receptors: a human donor with alopecia areata.

This clone was recorded a few times. Other DNA sequences within the sample encode an identical CDR3. The chain carries TRBV25-1 and TRBJ1-1; the D is unclear. The V end lost 7 bases, the J end lost 3 bases, and 12 bases lay between the germline ends. The CDR3 runs to 13 residues. CDR1 and CDR2 from the germline V gene are MGHDK and SYGVNS. DNA for the CDR3: TGTGCCAGCACCCGGGGAGGCTACACTGAAGCTTTCTTT. Translating it yields CASTRGGYTEAFF.

This clone came up a few times. The sample carries other DNA sequences with the same CDR3. This chain connects TRBV7-9 to TRBJ2-7, with D uncertain. The CDR3 has 12 amino acids. V was cut by 5 bases and J by 4 bases, with 9 bases left in between. In germline, CDR1 is SEHNR, CDR2 FQNEAQ (reference sequence). CDR3 sequence reads: CASSPGPYEQYF. CDR3 DNA sequence: TGTGCCAGCAGCCCTGGACCTTACGAGCAGTACTTC.

The J gene is TRBJ2-7, the V gene TRBV7-9, with TRBD2 as a possible D gene (5 bases). Per germline, CDR1 SEHNR and CDR2 FQNEAQ (reference sequence). This CDR3 has 13 residues. Trimming cost V 8 bases and J 0 bases, with 11 bases left between them. The CDR3 nucleotides read TGTGCCAGCGAGGGTGAGAGCTCCTACGAGCAGTACTTC. Protein sequence: CASEGESSYEQYF.

The chain is built from TRBV5-1 and TRBJ2-7, with D possibly matching TRBD2 (6 bases). The CDR3 spans 14 residues. Germline-derived CDR1 and CDR2 are SGHRS and YFSETQ. The V gene lost 6 bases and the J gene lost 2 bases, with 15 bases spanning the gap. DNA of the CDR3: TGCGCCAGCAATATGGGGACGGGGGCCTACGAGCAGTACTTC. This translates into CASNMGTGAYEQYF.

This clone has only a few counts. V and J are TRBV7-9 and TRBJ1-3; D may be TRBD1 (5 bases). V was trimmed by 5 bases and J by 4 bases, leaving 18 bases between them. Per germline, CDR1 SEHNR and CDR2 FQNEAQ (reference sequence). The CDR3 runs 16 residues. The CDR3 nucleotides read TGTGCCAGCAGCGACACCCACACAGGCGGAGGAAACACCATATATTTT. This gives the protein CASSDTHTGGGNTIYF.

In this sample, this clone turned up a few times. This chain connects TRBV29-1 to TRBJ1-1, with unresolved D. Germline V gives CDR1 SQVTM, CDR2 ANQGSEA. V lost 5 bases, J lost 1 base, and 8 bases lay in between. CDR3 length: 12 residues. CDR3 nucleotide sequence: TGCAGCGTTTCTGGGGAGAACACTGAAGCTTTCTTT. Encoded protein: CSVSGENTEAFF. The variable domain in full, completed from reference TRBV29-1 and TRBJ1-1, reads SAVISQKPSRDICQRGTSLTIQCQVDSQVTMMFWYRQQPGQSLTLIATANQGSEATYESGFVIDKFPISRPNLTFSTLTVSNMSPEDSSIYLCSVSGENTEAFFGQGTRLTVV.

CDR3 bases: TGCGCCAGCAGCCCCGGCGGGTATGAAGCTTTCTTT. Translated: CASSPGGYEAFF. The gene calls are TRBV5-1 and TRBJ1-1, with D unresolved. Germline CDR1 SGHRS, CDR2 YFSETQ. V shed 4 bases and J shed 7 bases, with 11 bases lying between them. This CDR3 spans 12 amino acids.

The chain joins TRBV28 to TRBJ1-1; D gene unclear. The CDR3 extends over 13 amino acids. Germline V gene lookup returns CDR1 MDHEN and CDR2 SYDVKM. The V and J ends lost 3 bases and 1 base respectively, with 6 bases between them. CDR3 sequence (DNA): TGTGCCAGCAGTTTGGGCAGGAACACTGAAGCTTTCTTT. It specifies CASSLGRNTEAFF.

The chain has TRBV2 and TRBJ1-2; no clear D. The V end was cut by 7 bases, the J end by 4 bases, with 13 bases between. This CDR3 is 13 amino acids long. Looked up from germline, CDR1 is SNHLY and CDR2 is FYNNEI. This CDR3 is CASIRLGFYGYTF. CDR3 bases: TGTGCCAGCATCCGATTAGGGTTCTATGGCTACACCTTC.

This clone has just a few counts. The chain links TRBV7-8 to TRBJ2-7, with D hard to call. V shed 1 base and J shed 5 bases, with 15 bases lying between them. This CDR3 region has 15 residues. Germline V gene data show CDR1 as SGHVS and CDR2 as FQNEAQ. CDR3 loop: CASSLGRTLEDEQYF. In DNA form, the CDR3 reads TGTGCCAGCAGCTTAGGTCGTACCCTAGAGGACGAGCAGTACTTC.

V is TRBV4-3 and J is TRBJ2-1, with 8 bases identical to TRBD2. Per germline, CDR1 LGHNA and CDR2 YSLEER. The CDR3 length is 17 residues. The V and J ends lost 4 bases and 8 bases, in that order; junction bases with no gene match: 16. The CDR3 nucleotides are TGCGCCAGCAGCCTTTGGCGGGAGGTTCCCACTCGCGATGAGCAGTTCTTC. It yields the protein CASSLWREVPTRDEQFF.

A word on this clone: The missing conserved phenylalanine or tryptophan at the end of this CDR3 makes a read error likely. Because the CDR3's place on the DNA is in doubt, the DNA is left out and the CDR3 is given as listed by TCRdb. The chain's CDR3 is CASSSRGGRG. The chain links TRBV28 to TRBJ1-1. Germline V gives CDR1 MDHEN, CDR2 SYDVKM. The length of the CDR3 is 10 amino acids, counting both ends.

Notes on this clone: A junction boundary mismatches the germline segment, possibly from a read error. The chain carries TRBV27 and TRBJ2-2, with a possible D match to TRBD2 (6 bases). In germline, CDR1 is MNHEY, CDR2 SMNVEV (reference sequence). The CDR3 sequence is 14 residues long. The CDR3 DNA is TGTGCCAGCAGCCATGGGCTCGAGACCGGGGGGCTGTTTTTT. Its protein product is CASSHGLETGGLFF.

The table lists this clone with a few counts. V usage is TRBV28 and J usage is TRBJ2-5; D gene unclear. CDR1 MDHEN and CDR2 SYDVKM come from the germline V gene. This CDR3 comprises 12 residues. V was cut by 6 bases and J by 5 bases, with 10 bases left in between. The CDR3: CASRSWMETQYF. CDR3 sequence (DNA): TGTGCCAGCAGAAGTTGGATGGAGACCCAGTACTTC.

The chain links TRBV29-1 to TRBJ1-2; 9 bases line up with TRBD1. The germline CDR1 and CDR2 sequences are SQVTM and ANQGSEA. Unmatched junction bases numbered 11, after V lost 4 bases and J lost 8 bases. The CDR3 spans 14 residues. The CDR3 sequence is CSVGPGQGGIGYTF. The CDR3 DNA sequence: TGCAGCGTTGGGCCGGGACAGGGAGGTATCGGCTACACCTTC.

The chain employs TRBV7-9 and TRBJ2-5, with D perhaps being TRBD1 or TRBD2 (5 bases each). Germline V gene data show CDR1 as SEHNR and CDR2 as FQNEAQ (reference sequence). V dropped 5 bases and J dropped 5 bases, with 21 bases sitting between them. CDR3 size: 16 residues. The chain's CDR3 is CASSDSGRGDWETQYF. The CDR3, as DNA: TGTGCCAGCAGCGACTCGGGGCGTGGGGATTGGGAGACCCAGTACTTC. The whole variable domain, remainder taken from reference TRBV7-9 and TRBJ2-5, is DTGVSQNPRHKITKRGQNVTFRCDPISEHNRLYWYRQTLGQGPEFLTYFQNEAQLEKSRLLSDRFSAERPKGSFSTLEIQRTEQGDSAMYLCASSDSGRGDWETQYFGPGTRLLVL.

J is TRBJ2-7 and V is TRBV5-4; the D gene is possibly TRBD2 (6 bases). V lost 4 bases, J lost 3 bases, and 14 bases lay in between. Germline values: CDR1 SGHNT, CDR2 YYREEE (reference sequence). This CDR3 is built from 14 residues. The CDR3 sequence is CASSAGSGGYEQYF. DNA of the CDR3: TGTGCCAGCAGCGCAGGCTCCGGGGGCTACGAGCAGTACTTC. The full variable domain, completed using reference TRBV5-4 and TRBJ2-7, is ETGVTQSPTHLIKTRGQQVTLRCSSQSGHNTVSWYQQALGQGPQFIFQYYREEENGRGNFPPRFSGLQFPNYSSELNVNALELDDSALYLCASSAGSGGYEQYFGPGTRLTVT.

This chain connects TRBV2 to TRBJ2-2; D is ambiguous. The CDR3 has 12 residues. CDR1 is SNHLY and CDR2 is FYNNEI in the germline V gene. Trimming pared 6 bases from V and 8 bases from J, leaving 10 bases between. The CDR3 reads CASRSPRGELFF. DNA of the CDR3: TGTGCCAGCAGGAGTCCCAGAGGGGAGCTGTTTTTT. Full variable domain (remainder filled in from reference TRBV2 and TRBJ2-2): EPEVTQTPSHQVTQMGQEVILRCVPISNHLYFYWYRQILGQKVEFLVSFYNNEISEKSEIFDDQFSVERPDGSNFTLKIRSTKLEDSAMYFCASRSPRGELFFGEGSRLTVL.

The genes are TRBV25-1 and TRBJ2-7; D may be TRBD1 (6 bases). The V end lost 3 bases, the J end lost 4 bases, and 10 bases lay between the germline ends. Per the germline V gene, CDR1 is MGHDK and CDR2 is SYGVNS. The length of the CDR3 is 13 residues. The CDR3: CASSEAGDYEQYF. In DNA, the CDR3 is TGTGCCAGCAGTGAGGCAGGGGATTACGAGCAGTACTTC.

On this clone: The same CDR3 is also encoded by other DNA sequences in this sample. The J gene is TRBJ1-1, the V gene TRBV14, with D possibly being TRBD1 (5 bases). Trimming took off 3 bases at V and 5 bases at J, with 22 bases between the two ends. Germline V gene lookup returns CDR1 SGHDN and CDR2 FVKESK. CDR3 size: 17 residues. CDR3 sequence: CASSHKNRLSRKTEAFF. The CDR3 region has the DNA TGTGCCAGCAGCCATAAGAACAGGCTATCTCGTAAAACTGAAGCTTTCTTT.

This clone was observed a handful of times. CDR3 DNA sequence: TGTGCTAGTGGTTTGGGAGACACTGAAGCTTTCTTT. It translates to CASGLGDTEAFF. This chain connects TRBV12-5 to TRBJ1-1; no firm D call. This CDR3 region has 12 residues. The V gene lost 1 base and the J gene lost 3 bases, with 3 bases spanning the gap. Germline assignment: CDR1 LGHNT and CDR2 FRNRAP.

V gene TRBV7-2 combines with J gene TRBJ1-5; no reliable D call. CDR3 length: 16 residues. V lost 5 bases, J lost 9 bases, and 23 bases lay in between. Germline V gene lookup returns CDR1 SGHTA and CDR2 FQGNSA. CDR3 loop: CASSPDPRAGRLPQHF. The CDR3 bases are TGTGCCAGCAGCCCAGACCCCCGGGCAGGTCGGCTGCCCCAGCATTTT.

V usage is TRBV27 and J usage is TRBJ1-2, with D hard to call. Germline lookup yields CDR1 MNHEY and CDR2 SMNVEV (reference sequence). The CDR3 is 15 amino acids. V dropped 2 bases and J dropped 4 bases, with 14 bases sitting between them. The CDR3 here is CASSLHPTRVYGYTF. The CDR3 DNA follows: TGTGCCAGCAGTTTACACCCGACACGAGTCTATGGCTACACCTTC.

The chain has TRBV2 and TRBJ2-3; 9 bases align to TRBD1. J gave up 2 bases and V 5 bases, and 5 bases lay outside the gene matches. This CDR3 has 15 amino acids. CDR1 is SNHLY and CDR2 is FYNNEI in the germline V gene. The CDR3 DNA reads TGTGCCAGCAGTCCCACAGGGGGCTTCACAGATACGCAGTATTTT. This encodes CASSPTGGFTDTQYF.

The genes are TRBV6-5 and TRBJ2-7; tentatively, D is TRBD1 (5 bases). The V gene's germline CDR1 is MNHEY and CDR2 SVGAGI. The CDR3 spans 15 residues. V was cut by 2 bases and J by 2 bases, with 13 bases left in between. The CDR3 sequence is CASSYHGGAAYEQYF. The CDR3 nucleotides are TGTGCCAGCAGTTACCACGGTGGGGCCGCCTACGAGCAGTACTTC.

This clone was observed a handful of times. This rearrangement joins TRBV29-1 to TRBJ2-1; 9 nucleotides line up with TRBD2. CDR1 is SQVTM, CDR2 ANQGSEA, per germline. V lost 3 bases to trimming and J lost 3 bases; unmatched junction nucleotides: 9. This CDR3 has 16 residues. The CDR3 sequence: CSVEGRASGVYNEQFF. The CDR3 nucleotides read TGCAGCGTTGAGGGTAGGGCTAGCGGGGTCTACAATGAGCAGTTCTTC.